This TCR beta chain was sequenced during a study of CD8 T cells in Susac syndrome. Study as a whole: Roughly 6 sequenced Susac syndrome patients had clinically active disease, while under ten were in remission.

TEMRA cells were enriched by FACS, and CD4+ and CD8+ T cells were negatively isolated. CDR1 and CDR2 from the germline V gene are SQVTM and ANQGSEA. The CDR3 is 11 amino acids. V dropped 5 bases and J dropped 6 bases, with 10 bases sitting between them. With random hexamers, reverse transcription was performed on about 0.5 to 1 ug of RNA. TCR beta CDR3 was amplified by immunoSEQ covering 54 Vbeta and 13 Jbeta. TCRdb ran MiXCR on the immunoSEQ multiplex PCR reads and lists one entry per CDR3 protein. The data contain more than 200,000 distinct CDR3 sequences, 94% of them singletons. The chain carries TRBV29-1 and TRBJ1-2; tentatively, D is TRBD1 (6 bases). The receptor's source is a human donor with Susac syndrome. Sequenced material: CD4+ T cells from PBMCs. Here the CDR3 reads CSVRGAHGYTF. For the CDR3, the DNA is TGCAGCGTTCGGGGGGCGCATGGCTACACCTTC.